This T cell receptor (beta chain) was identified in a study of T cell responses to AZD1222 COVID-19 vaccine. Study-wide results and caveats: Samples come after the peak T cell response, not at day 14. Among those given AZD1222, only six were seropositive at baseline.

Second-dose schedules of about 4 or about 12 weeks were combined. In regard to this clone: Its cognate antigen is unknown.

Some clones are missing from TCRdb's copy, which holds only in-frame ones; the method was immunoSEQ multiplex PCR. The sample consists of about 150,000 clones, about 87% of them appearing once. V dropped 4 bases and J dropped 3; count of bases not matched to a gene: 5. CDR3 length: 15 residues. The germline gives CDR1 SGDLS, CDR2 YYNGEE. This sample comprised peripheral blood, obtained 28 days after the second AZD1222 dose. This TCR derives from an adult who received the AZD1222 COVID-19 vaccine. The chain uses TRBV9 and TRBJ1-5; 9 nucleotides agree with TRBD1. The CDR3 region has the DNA TGTGCCAGCAGCCTAGGGACAGGGCCCAATCAGCCCCAGCATTTT. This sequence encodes CASSLGTGPNQPQHF.